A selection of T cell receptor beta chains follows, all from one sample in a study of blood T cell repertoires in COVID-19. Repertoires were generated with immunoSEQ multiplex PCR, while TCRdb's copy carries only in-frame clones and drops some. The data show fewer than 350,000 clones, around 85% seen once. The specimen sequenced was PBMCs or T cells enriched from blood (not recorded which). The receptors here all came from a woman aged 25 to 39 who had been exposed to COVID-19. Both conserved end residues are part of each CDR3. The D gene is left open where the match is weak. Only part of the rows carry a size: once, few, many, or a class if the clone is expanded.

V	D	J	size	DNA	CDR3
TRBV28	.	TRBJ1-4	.	TGTGCCAGCAGTCCACAGGGCCCATTAAATGAAAAACTGTTTTTT	CASSPQGPLNEKLFF
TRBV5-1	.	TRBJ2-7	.	TGCGCCAGCAGCTTGGCTGGGCGTTCCGAGCAGTACTTC	CASSLAGRSEQYF
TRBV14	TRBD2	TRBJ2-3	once	TGTGCCAGCAGCCAAGATCAGGGACTAGCCAGGTCCTGCACAGATACGCAGTATTTT	CASSQDQGLARSCTDTQYF
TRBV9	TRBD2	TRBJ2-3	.	TGTGCCAGCAGCGTGAGCGGGGTGGAGGATACGCAGTATTTT	CASSVSGVEDTQYF
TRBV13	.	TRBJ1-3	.	TGTGCCAGCAGCTTTTCACACGGGGAAAACACCATATATTTT	CASSFSHGENTIYF
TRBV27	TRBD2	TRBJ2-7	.	TGTGCCAGCAGTTTACTAGCGGACTCCTACGAGCAGTACTTC	CASSLLADSYEQYF
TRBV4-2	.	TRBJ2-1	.	TGTGCCAGCAGCCAAGAGGCCCGGGGTCCTTGGAATGAGCAGTTCTTC	CASSQEARGPWNEQFF
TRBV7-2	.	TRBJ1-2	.	TGTGCCAGCAGCATTGGACACCCTAACTATGGCTACACCTTC	CASSIGHPNYGYTF
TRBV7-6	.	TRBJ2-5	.	TGTGCCAGCAGCTTCTCGAGACAGCTACAAGAGACCCAGTACTTC	CASSFSRQLQETQYF
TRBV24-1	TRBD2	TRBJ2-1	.	TGTGCCACCAGTGATTTGACTAGCGGGACCTACAATGAGCAGTTCTTC	CATSDLTSGTYNEQFF
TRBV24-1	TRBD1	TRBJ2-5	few	TGTGCCACCAGTGCGGGGACAGGGGACGGAGAGACCCAGTACTTC	CATSAGTGDGETQYF
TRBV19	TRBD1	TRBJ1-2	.	TGTGCCAGTGAGACCGGGACAGGGGTCAGCGGCTACACCTTC	CASETGTGVSGYTF
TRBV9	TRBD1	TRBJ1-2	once	TGTGCCAGCAGCTTCAACCGGGACAGGGGTGACTATGGCTACACCTTC	CASSFNRDRGDYGYTF
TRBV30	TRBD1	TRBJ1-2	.	TGTGCCTGGAAAGGGACAGGGGGTTTCTATGGCTACACCTTC	CAWKGTGGFYGYTF
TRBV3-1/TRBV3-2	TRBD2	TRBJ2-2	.	TGTGCCAGCAGGGGTAGCGGGAGCCCCGGGGAGCTGTTTTTT	CASRGSGSPGELFF
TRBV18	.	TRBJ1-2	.	TGTGCCAGCTCACCAACAGACTATGGCTACACCTTC	CASSPTDYGYTF
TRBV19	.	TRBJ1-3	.	TGTGCCAGTAAAGCTACTTGGCAGTTCATTAGCCCTGGAAACACCATATATTTT	CASKATWQFISPGNTIYF
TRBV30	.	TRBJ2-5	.	TGTGCCTGGAGTGACGGACTGGCCTTTTCGGAGACCCAGTACTTC	CAWSDGLAFSETQYF
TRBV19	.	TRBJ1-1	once	TGTGCCAGTACCATGGGGCCAGGGATGAACACTGAAGCTTTCTTT	CASTMGPGMNTEAFF
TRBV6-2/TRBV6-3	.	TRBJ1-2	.	TGTGCCAGCAGTTACAAAGGAGCGCGAAACTATGGCTACACCTTC	CASSYKGARNYGYTF